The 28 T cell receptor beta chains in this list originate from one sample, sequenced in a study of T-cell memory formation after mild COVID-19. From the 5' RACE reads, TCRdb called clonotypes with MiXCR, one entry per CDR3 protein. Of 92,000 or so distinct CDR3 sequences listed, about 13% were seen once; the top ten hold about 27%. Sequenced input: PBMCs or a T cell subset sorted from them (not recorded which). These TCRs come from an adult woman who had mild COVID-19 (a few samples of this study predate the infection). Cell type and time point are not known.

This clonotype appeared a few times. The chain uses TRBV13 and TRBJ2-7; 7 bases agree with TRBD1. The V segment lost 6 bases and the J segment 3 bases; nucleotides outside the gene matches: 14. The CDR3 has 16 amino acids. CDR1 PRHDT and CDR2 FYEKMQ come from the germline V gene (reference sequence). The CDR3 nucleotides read TGTGCCAGCAGTCAGGCCTACGGGACAGAGCTCTACGAGCAGTACTTC. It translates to CASSQAYGTELYEQYF.

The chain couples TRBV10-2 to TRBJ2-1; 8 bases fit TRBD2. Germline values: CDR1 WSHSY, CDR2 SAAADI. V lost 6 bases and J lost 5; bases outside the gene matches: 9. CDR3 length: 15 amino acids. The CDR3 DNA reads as TGCGCCAGCAGCCAAGATGGCGGGGGGAACAATGAGCAGTTCTTC. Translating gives CASSQDGGGNNEQFF.

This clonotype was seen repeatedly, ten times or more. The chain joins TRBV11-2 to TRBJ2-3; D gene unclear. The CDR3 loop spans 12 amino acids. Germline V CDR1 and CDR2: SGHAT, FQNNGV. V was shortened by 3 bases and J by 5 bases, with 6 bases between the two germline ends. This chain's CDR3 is CASSFPEDTQYF. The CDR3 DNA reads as TGTGCCAGCAGCTTTCCCGAAGATACGCAGTATTTT.

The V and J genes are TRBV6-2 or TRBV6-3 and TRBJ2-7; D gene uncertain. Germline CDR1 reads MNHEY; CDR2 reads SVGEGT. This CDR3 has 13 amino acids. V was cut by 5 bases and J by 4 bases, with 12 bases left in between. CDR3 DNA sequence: TGTGCCAGCAGTCCCGGGCAATTTTACGAGCAGTACTTC. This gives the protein CASSPGQFYEQYF.

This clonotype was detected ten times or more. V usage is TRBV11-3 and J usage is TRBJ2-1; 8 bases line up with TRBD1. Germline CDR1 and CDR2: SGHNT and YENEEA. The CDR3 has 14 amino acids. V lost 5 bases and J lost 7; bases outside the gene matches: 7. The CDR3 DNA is TGTGCCAGCAGCCGACGGACAGGGACAAATGAGCAGTTCTTC. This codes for CASSRRTGTNEQFF.

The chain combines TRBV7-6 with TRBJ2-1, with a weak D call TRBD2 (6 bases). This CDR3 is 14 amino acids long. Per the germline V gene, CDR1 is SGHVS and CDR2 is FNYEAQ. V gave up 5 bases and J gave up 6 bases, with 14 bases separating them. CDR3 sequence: CASSGRRGFNEQFF. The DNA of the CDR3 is TGTGCCAGCAGCGGTCGCCGGGGGTTCAATGAGCAGTTCTTC. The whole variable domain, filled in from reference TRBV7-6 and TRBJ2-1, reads GAGVSQSPRYKVTKRGQDVALRCDPISGHVSLYWYRQALGQGPEFLTYFNYEAQQDKSGLPNDRFSAERPEGSISTLTIQRTEQRDSAMYRCASSGRRGFNEQFFGPGTRLTVL.

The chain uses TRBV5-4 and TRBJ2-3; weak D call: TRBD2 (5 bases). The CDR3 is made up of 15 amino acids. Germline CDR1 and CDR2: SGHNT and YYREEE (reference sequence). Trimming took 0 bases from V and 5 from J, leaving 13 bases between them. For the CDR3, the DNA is TGTGCCAGCAGCTTGGGGGCTTCCGGGATAGATACGCAGTATTTT. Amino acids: CASSLGASGIDTQYF.

The CDR3 DNA is TGTGCCAGCAGCTTCACCCCGGGACAGGGTGAGGAGACCCAGTACTTC. Its translation: CASSFTPGQGEETQYF. The rearrangement uses TRBV7-9 and TRBJ2-5; 9 positions match TRBD1. The CDR3 contains 16 residues. Germline CDR1 reads SEHNR; CDR2 reads FQNEAQ (reference sequence). The trim removed 3 bases at V and 5 bases at J, leaving 10 bases unmatched. Full variable domain (remainder filled in from reference TRBV7-9 and TRBJ2-5): DTGVSQNPRHKITKRGQNVTFRCDPISEHNRLYWYRQTLGQGPEFLTYFQNEAQLEKSRLLSDRFSAERPKGSFSTLEIQRTEQGDSAMYLCASSFTPGQGEETQYFGPGTRLLVL.

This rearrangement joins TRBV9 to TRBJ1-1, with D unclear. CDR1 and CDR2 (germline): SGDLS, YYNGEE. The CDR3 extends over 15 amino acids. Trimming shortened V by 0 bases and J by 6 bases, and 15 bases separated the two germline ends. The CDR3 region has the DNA TGTGCCAGCAGCGTAGATACGCATGAGCCCCCTGAAGCTTTCTTT. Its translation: CASSVDTHEPPEAFF. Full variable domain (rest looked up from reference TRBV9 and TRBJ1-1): DSGVTQTPKHLITATGQRVTLRCSPRSGDLSVYWYQQSLDQGLQFLIQYYNGEERAKGNILERFSAQQFPDLHSELNLSSLELGDSALYFCASSVDTHEPPEAFFGQGTRLTVV.

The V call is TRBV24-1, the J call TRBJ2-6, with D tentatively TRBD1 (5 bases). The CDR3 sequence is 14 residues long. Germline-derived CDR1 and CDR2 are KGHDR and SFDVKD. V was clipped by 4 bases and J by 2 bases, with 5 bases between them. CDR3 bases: TGTGCCACCAGTGACAGGGCTGGGGCCAACGTCCTGACTTTC. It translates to CATSDRAGANVLTF.

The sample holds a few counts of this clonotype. The CDR3 spells CASSVGAANNQPQHF. CDR3 sequence (DNA): TGTGCCAGCAGCGTAGGGGCCGCAAACAATCAGCCCCAGCATTTT. The chain couples TRBV9 to TRBJ1-5; D not certain. Germline V gene data show CDR1 as SGDLS and CDR2 as YYNGEE. The CDR3 length is 15 residues. V lost 0 bases and J 3 bases, leaving 10 bases between the germline ends.

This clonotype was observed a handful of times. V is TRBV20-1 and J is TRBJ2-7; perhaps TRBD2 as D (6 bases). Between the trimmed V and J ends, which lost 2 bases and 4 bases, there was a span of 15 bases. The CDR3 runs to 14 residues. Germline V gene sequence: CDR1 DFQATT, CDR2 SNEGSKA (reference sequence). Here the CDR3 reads CSARRVGGTYEQYF. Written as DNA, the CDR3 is TGCAGTGCTAGAAGGGTCGGGGGAACTTACGAGCAGTACTTC.

CDR3 coding DNA: TGTGCCAGCAGCTTAGACACTAGCACAGATACGCAGTATTTT. This codes for CASSLDTSTDTQYF. The V and J genes are TRBV7-2 and TRBJ2-3; D not certain. Trimming took off 1 base at V and 0 bases at J, with 5 bases between the two ends. Germline lookup yields CDR1 SGHTA and CDR2 FQGNSA. CDR3 length: 14 residues.

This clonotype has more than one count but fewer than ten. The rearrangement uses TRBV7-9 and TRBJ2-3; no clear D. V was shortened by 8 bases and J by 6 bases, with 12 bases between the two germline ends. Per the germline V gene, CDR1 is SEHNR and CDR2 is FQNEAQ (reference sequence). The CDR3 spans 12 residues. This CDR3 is CASGSSVDTQYF. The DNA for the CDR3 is TGTGCCAGCGGATCCTCGGTGGATACGCAGTATTTT. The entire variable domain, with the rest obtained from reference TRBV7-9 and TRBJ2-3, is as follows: DTGVSQNPRHKITKRGQNVTFRCDPISEHNRLYWYRQTLGQGPEFLTYFQNEAQLEKSRLLSDRFSAERPKGSFSTLEIQRTEQGDSAMYLCASGSSVDTQYFGPGTRLTVL.

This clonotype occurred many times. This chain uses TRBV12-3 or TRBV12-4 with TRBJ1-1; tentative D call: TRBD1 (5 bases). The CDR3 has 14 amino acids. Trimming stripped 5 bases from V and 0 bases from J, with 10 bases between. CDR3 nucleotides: TGTGCCAGCAGTAAGACAGCCTTGAACACTGAAGCTTTCTTT. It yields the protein CASSKTALNTEAFF.

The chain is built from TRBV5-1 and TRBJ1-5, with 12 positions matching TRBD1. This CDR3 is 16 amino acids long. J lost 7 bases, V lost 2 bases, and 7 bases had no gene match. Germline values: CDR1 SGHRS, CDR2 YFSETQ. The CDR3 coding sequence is TGCGCCAGCAGCTTAACCGGGACAGGGGGCCAACAGCCCCAGCATTTT. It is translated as CASSLTGTGGQQPQHF.

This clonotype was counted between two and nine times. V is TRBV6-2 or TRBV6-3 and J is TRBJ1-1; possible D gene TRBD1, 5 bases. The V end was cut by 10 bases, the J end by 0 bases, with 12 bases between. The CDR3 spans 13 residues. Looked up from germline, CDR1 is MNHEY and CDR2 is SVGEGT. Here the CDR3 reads CATSDSMNTEAFF. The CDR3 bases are TGTGCCACTAGTGACAGCATGAACACTGAAGCTTTCTTT.

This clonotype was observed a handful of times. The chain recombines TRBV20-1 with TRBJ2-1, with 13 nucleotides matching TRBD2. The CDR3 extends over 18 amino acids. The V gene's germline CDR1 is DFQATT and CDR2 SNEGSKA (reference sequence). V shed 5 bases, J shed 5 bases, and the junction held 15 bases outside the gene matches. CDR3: CSALPGLAGRYYNNEQFF. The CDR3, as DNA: TGCAGTGCTCTCCCGGGACTAGCGGGGCGGTATTATAACAATGAGCAGTTCTTC.

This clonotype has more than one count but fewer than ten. The CDR3 is CAISDPGRRIDTQYF. In DNA form, the CDR3 reads TGTGCCATCAGTGACCCTGGACGGAGGATAGATACGCAGTATTTT. The chain has TRBV10-3 and TRBJ2-3; perhaps TRBD2 as D (5 bases). The V end was cut by 3 bases, the J end by 5 bases, with 15 bases between. Per the germline V gene, CDR1 is ENHRY and CDR2 is SYGVKD. The CDR3 spans 15 residues.

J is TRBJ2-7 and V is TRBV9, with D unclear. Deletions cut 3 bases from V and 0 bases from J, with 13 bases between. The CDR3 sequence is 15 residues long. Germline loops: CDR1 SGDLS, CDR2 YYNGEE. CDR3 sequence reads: CASSGRNPTSYEQYF. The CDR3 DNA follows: TGTGCCAGCAGCGGCAGGAATCCGACCTCCTACGAGCAGTACTTC.

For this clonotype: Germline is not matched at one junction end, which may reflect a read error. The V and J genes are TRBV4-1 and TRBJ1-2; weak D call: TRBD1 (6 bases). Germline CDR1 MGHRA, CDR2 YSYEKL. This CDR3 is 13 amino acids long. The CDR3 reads CASSQDIDRYPLF. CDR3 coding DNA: TGCGCCAGCAGCCAAGATATCGACAGGTACCCTCTGTTC.

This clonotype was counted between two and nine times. The CDR3 loop is CSHIEGTEAFF. The DNA for the CDR3 is TGCAGTCACATAGAGGGCACTGAAGCTTTCTTT. This chain uses TRBV20-1 with TRBJ1-1; D gene unclear. Germline values: CDR1 DFQATT, CDR2 SNEGSKA (reference sequence). V was trimmed by 8 bases and J by 4 bases, leaving 11 bases between them. The length of the CDR3 is 11 residues.

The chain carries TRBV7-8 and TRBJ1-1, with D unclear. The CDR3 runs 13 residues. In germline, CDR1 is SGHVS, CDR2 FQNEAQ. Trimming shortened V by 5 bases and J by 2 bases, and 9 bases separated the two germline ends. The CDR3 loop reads CASSRPDNTEAFF. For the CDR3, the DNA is TGTGCCAGCAGCCGTCCGGACAACACTGAAGCTTTCTTT.

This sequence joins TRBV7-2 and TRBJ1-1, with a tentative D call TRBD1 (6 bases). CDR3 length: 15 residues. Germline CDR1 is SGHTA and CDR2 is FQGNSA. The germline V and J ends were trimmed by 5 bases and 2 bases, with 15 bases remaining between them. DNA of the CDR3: TGTGCCAGCAGCATTATGCAGGGGTACAACACTGAAGCTTTCTTT. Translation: CASSIMQGYNTEAFF.

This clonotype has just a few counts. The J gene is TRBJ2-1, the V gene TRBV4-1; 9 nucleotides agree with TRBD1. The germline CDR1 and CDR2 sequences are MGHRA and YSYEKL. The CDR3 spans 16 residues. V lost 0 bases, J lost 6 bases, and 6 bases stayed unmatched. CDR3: CASSQDGTGSGNEQFF. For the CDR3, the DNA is TGCGCCAGCAGCCAAGACGGGACAGGGAGCGGCAATGAGCAGTTCTTC.

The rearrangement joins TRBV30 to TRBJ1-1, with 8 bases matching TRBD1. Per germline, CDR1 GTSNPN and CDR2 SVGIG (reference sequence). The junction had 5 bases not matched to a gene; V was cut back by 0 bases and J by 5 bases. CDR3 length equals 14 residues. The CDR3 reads CAWSVRGPGTEAFF. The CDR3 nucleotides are TGTGCCTGGAGTGTCAGGGGGCCGGGGACTGAAGCTTTCTTT.

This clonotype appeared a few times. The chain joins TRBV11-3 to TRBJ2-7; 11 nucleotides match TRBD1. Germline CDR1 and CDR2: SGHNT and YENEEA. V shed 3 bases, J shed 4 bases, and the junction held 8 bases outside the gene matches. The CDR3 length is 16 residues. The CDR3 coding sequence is TGTGCCAGCAGCTTGGCGGGACAGGGGGATGGTTACGAGCAGTACTTC. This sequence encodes CASSLAGQGDGYEQYF.

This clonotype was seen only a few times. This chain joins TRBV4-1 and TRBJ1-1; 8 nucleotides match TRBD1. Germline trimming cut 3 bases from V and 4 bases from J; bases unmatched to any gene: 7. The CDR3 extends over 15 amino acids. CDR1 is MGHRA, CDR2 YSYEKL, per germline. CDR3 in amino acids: CASSQRQGSGTEAFF. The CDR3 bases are TGCGCCAGCAGCCAGCGACAGGGGTCGGGCACTGAAGCTTTCTTT.